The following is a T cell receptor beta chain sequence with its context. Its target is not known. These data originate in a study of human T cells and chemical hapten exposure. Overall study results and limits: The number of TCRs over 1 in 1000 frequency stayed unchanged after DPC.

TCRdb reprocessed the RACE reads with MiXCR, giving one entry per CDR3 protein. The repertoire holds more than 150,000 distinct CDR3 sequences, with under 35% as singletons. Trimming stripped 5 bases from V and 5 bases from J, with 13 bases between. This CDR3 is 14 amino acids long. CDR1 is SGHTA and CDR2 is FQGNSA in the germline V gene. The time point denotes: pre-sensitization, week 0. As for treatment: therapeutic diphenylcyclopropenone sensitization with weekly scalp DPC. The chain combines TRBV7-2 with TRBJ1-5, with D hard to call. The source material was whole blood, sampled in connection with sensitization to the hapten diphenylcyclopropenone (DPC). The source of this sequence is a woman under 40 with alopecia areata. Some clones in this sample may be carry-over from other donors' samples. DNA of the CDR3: TGTGCCAGCAGCCCCCGAGTCGGTTATCAGCCCCAGCATTTT. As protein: CASSPRVGYQPQHF.